These 31 T cell receptor beta chains came from one sample sequenced in a study of ipilimumab plus nivolumab after autologous stem cell transplantation (dated by TCRdb to about 2021). The library was made by the immunoSEQ multiplex PCR assay. TCRdb provides this immuneACCESS table in a form limited to in-frame rearrangements. Some clones are lacking; in checked studies, under half of them reflect an unresolved V gene, and why the rest are absent is not known. The sample includes under 30,000 clones, with 70% to 90% observed a single time. The ten largest clones take up 5.2% of the sample. The sample here was PBMCs, taken in a trial of ipilimumab plus nivolumab as post-transplant consolidation. The receptors come from a male donor with diffuse large B-cell lymphoma.

Here the CDR3 DNA reads TGTGCCAGCAGCAAGACAGAGTCGAACACTGAAGCTTTCTTT. The encoded protein is CASSKTESNTEAFF. The chain recombines TRBV7-6 with TRBJ1-1; a possible D gene is TRBD1 (5 bases). The CDR3 is 14 residues long. The germline V gene encodes CDR1 SGHVS and CDR2 FNYEAQ. V was clipped by 5 bases and J by 1 base, with 11 bases between them.

CDR3 bases: TGTGCCATCAGTGAGTCGAACGCTAATGAGCAGTTCTTC. Translation gives CAISESNANEQFF. V gene TRBV10-3 combines with J gene TRBJ2-1; no reliable D call. The CDR3 has 13 residues. Germline CDR1 and CDR2: ENHRY and SYGVKD. V lost 0 bases and J 7 bases, leaving 7 bases between the germline ends.

The J gene is TRBJ2-7, the V gene TRBV20-1; D may match TRBD1 or TRBD2 (6 bases each). With 6 bases removed from V and 7 bases from J, the gap between germline ends came to 13 bases. There are 11 residues in the CDR3. Looked up from germline, CDR1 is DFQATT and CDR2 is SNEGSKA (reference sequence). The CDR3 sequence is CSAQEGGEQYF. The CDR3 region has the DNA TGCAGTGCCCAGGAGGGGGGAGAGCAGTACTTC.

The chain combines TRBV6-1 with TRBJ2-5; TRBD1 is a possible D gene (5 bases). TRBJ2-7 matches the DNA end more closely, so the J call is doubtful. CDR1 is MNHNS, CDR2 SASEGT, per germline. This CDR3 has 14 amino acids. CDR3 in amino acids: CASSENTGRYEQYF. In nucleotides, the CDR3 is TGTGCCAGCAGTGAAAATACAGGTCGATACGAGCAGTACTTC.

This rearrangement joins TRBV10-3 to TRBJ1-1; D is unclear. The CDR3 has 11 residues. In germline, CDR1 is ENHRY, CDR2 SYGVKD. Trimming took off 3 bases at V and 11 bases at J, with 10 bases between the two ends. The chain's CDR3 is CAISDGEGAFF. CDR3 bases: TGTGCCATCAGTGACGGTGAAGGGGCTTTCTTT.

The table lists this clone with a count of one. The rearrangement links TRBV12-5 to TRBJ2-3; D gene unclear. V was pared by 7 bases and J by 4 bases, with 6 bases between. The CDR3 covers 11 residues. CDR1 and CDR2 from the germline V gene are LGHNT and FRNRAP. The CDR3 region has the DNA TGTGCTAGTGCTGTTGCAGATACGCAGTATTTT. Its translation: CASAVADTQYF.

CDR3 in amino acids: CASSLVPWADTQYF. CDR3 DNA: TGTGCCAGCAGCTTAGTCCCGTGGGCGGATACGCAGTATTTT. J is TRBJ2-3 and V is TRBV7-2; D ambiguous. The V gene's germline CDR1 is SGHTA and CDR2 FQGNSA. The CDR3 runs 14 residues. V gave up 1 base and J gave up 6 bases, with 11 bases separating them. Combining the CDR3 with reference TRBV7-2 and TRBJ2-3 gives the whole variable domain GAGVSQSPSNKVTEKGKDVELRCDPISGHTALYWYRQSLGQGLEFLIYFQGNSAPDKSGLPSDRFSAERTGGSVSTLTIQRTQQEDSAVYLCASSLVPWADTQYFGPGTRLTVL.

This clone was detected only once. This chain's CDR3 is CASSLAAGENSPLHF. The DNA of the CDR3 is TGTGCCAGCAGCTTAGCGGCAGGGGAAAATTCACCCCTCCACTTT. The chain is built from TRBV7-2 and TRBJ1-6; possibly TRBD1 for D (6 bases). Germline V gene lookup returns CDR1 SGHTA and CDR2 FQGNSA. V lost 0 bases and J 7 bases, leaving 10 bases between the germline ends. CDR3 length equals 15 residues. The variable domain in full, with the rest retrieved from reference TRBV7-2 and TRBJ1-6, is GAGVSQSPSNKVTEKGKDVELRCDPISGHTALYWYRQSLGQGLEFLIYFQGNSAPDKSGLPSDRFSAERTGGSVSTLTIQRTQQEDSAVYLCASSLAAGENSPLHFGNGTRLTVT.

CDR3 loop: CAISPTGGVVYEQYF. The CDR3 DNA reads TGTGCCATCAGCCCGACAGGAGGAGTGGTCTACGAGCAGTACTTC. This chain uses TRBV10-3 with TRBJ2-5; D perhaps matches TRBD1 (6 bases). The J call may be wrong; the DNA end is better matched by TRBJ2-7. The CDR3 runs to 15 residues. In germline, CDR1 is ENHRY, CDR2 SYGVKD.

The rearrangement links TRBV4-3 to TRBJ2-5, with TRBD1 matching over 11 bases. Unmatched junction bases numbered 2, after V lost 0 bases and J lost 5 bases. CDR3 length: 15 residues. The V gene's germline CDR1 is LGHNA and CDR2 YSLEER. The CDR3 region has the DNA TGCGCCAGCAGCCAAGATCGGGACAGGGGGGAGACCCAGTACTTC. This translates into CASSQDRDRGETQYF.

This clone was seen only a few times. The chain links TRBV30 to TRBJ1-6; D not resolved. The germline V and J ends were trimmed by 2 bases and 7 bases, with 18 bases remaining between them. Germline V lookup: CDR1 GTSNPN, CDR2 SVGIG (reference sequence). This CDR3 is 16 amino acids long. The CDR3 sequence is CAWSTRSRVSNSPLHF. The CDR3 DNA sequence: TGTGCCTGGAGTACTCGTTCTCGAGTCTCCAATTCACCCCTCCACTTT.

This sequence joins TRBV10-3 and TRBJ1-2; no reliable D call. Germline V gives CDR1 ENHRY, CDR2 SYGVKD. V was cut by 8 bases and J by 7 bases, with 17 bases left in between. The CDR3 length is 13 residues. CDR3 DNA: TGTGCCATCCGCGGCAGTCCTGACGGTGGCTACACCTTC. It encodes CAIRGSPDGGYTF.

This clone has only one observation. The V call is TRBV5-1, the J call TRBJ1-2; D not certain. This CDR3 comprises 9 residues. CDR1 SGHRS and CDR2 YFSETQ come from the germline V gene. Trimming pared 3 bases from V and 8 bases from J, leaving 2 bases between. CDR3 DNA sequence: TGCGCCAGCAGCTCCGGCTACACCTTC. As protein: CASSSGYTF.

The chain uses TRBV4-3 and TRBJ2-3; TRBD2 aligns across 10 bases. Germline loops: CDR1 LGHNA, CDR2 YSLEER. Trimming took 3 bases from V and 2 from J; bases not matched to a gene: 17. The CDR3 spans 20 residues. Here the CDR3 DNA reads TGCGCCAGCAGCCAGACCCGGGCTAGCGGGGGCTTCGGCTTCACAGATACGCAGTATTTT. This codes for CASSQTRASGGFGFTDTQYF.

The chain uses TRBV4-3 and TRBJ2-7; 8 bases fit TRBD1. Germline V gene sequence: CDR1 LGHNA, CDR2 YSLEER. With 2 bases clipped from V and 2 bases from J, the junction kept 11 bases outside the gene matches. The CDR3 is 17 amino acids. The CDR3 protein is CASSQRLQGVVTYEQYF. Here the CDR3 DNA reads TGCGCCAGCAGCCAACGCCTACAGGGGGTTGTCACCTACGAGCAGTACTTC.

The genes are TRBV5-4 and TRBJ2-3; 12 bases align to TRBD2. After removal of 5 bases from V and 6 bases from J, the junction contained 7 bases not matched to a gene. The CDR3 consists of 15 residues. CDR1 and CDR2 (germline): SGHNT, YYREEE (reference sequence). CDR3 in amino acids: CASSPLAGGWDTQYF. The CDR3 DNA follows: TGTGCCAGCAGTCCACTAGCGGGGGGATGGGATACGCAGTATTTT.

In regard to this clone: Different DNA sequences within this sample yield the same CDR3. The V and J genes are TRBV2 and TRBJ2-3, with D possibly TRBD1 on 5 matching bases. V lost 4 bases, J lost 14 bases, and 16 bases lay in between. This CDR3 comprises 12 residues. CDR1 and CDR2 from the germline V gene are SNHLY and FYNNEI. The DNA for the CDR3 is TGTGCCAGCAGTGGTAGGACATCCCAGTGGTATTTT. It specifies CASSGRTSQWYF.

J is TRBJ2-3 and V is TRBV7-9, with TRBD2 matching 8 bases. With 4 bases clipped from V and 4 bases from J, the junction kept 10 bases outside the gene matches. The CDR3 extends over 16 amino acids. Germline values: CDR1 SEHNR, CDR2 FQNEAQ (reference sequence). The CDR3, as DNA: TGTGCCAGCAGCTCCGGGGGGCGGACTAGCTCAGATACGCAGTATTTT. This sequence encodes CASSSGGRTSSDTQYF. The complete variable domain, with remaining parts taken from reference TRBV7-9 and TRBJ2-3, reads DTGVSQNPRHKITKRGQNVTFRCDPISEHNRLYWYRQTLGQGPEFLTYFQNEAQLEKSRLLSDRFSAERPKGSFSTLEIQRTEQGDSAMYLCASSSGGRTSSDTQYFGPGTRLTVL.

This clone was seen a single time. The genes are TRBV5-1 and TRBJ2-2, with a possible D match to TRBD1 (7 bases). Trimming cost V 2 bases and J 1 base, with 12 bases left between them. The CDR3 totals 16 residues. Per germline, CDR1 SGHRS and CDR2 YFSETQ. The CDR3 here is CASSFLQGGNTGELFF. For the CDR3, the DNA is TGCGCCAGCAGCTTTCTGCAGGGGGGGAACACCGGGGAGCTGTTTTTT.

This clone was counted between two and nine times. In DNA, the CDR3 is TGTGCCAGCAGTTGGGGGGACAGGGGTGTCACTGAAGCTTTCTTT. Translation: CASSWGDRGVTEAFF. V is TRBV27 and J is TRBJ1-1; 10 bases match TRBD1. CDR1 and CDR2 from the germline V gene are MNHEY and SMNVEV (reference sequence). V was clipped by 4 bases and J by 4 bases; unmatched bases: 6. The CDR3 runs 15 residues.

This chain links TRBV2 with TRBJ2-3; the D gene could be TRBD1 or TRBD2 (6 bases each). Germline V gene sequence: CDR1 SNHLY, CDR2 FYNNEI. V was pared by 7 bases and J by 6 bases, with 17 bases between. The CDR3 covers 14 residues. The chain's CDR3 is CASIHRGRIDTQYF. CDR3 sequence (DNA): TGTGCCAGCATCCACCGGGGGCGGATCGATACGCAGTATTTT.

This clone was picked up a small number of times. The V call is TRBV5-1, the J call TRBJ2-3; 8 nucleotides agree with TRBD1. Germline-derived CDR1 and CDR2 are SGHRS and YFSETQ. The CDR3 loop spans 16 amino acids. V was clipped by 5 bases and J by 2 bases; unmatched bases: 10. The CDR3 loop reads CASSYPWGQDTDTQYF. CDR3 bases: TGCGCCAGCAGTTATCCCTGGGGACAGGACACAGATACGCAGTATTTT.

The chain couples TRBV10-3 to TRBJ1-1; D might be TRBD1 (5 bases). The germline V gene has CDR1 ENHRY and CDR2 SYGVKD. The CDR3 totals 16 residues. Trimming shortened V by 3 bases and J by 3 bases, and 17 bases separated the two germline ends. CDR3 amino acids: CAISDPTLGGDTEAFF. The DNA of the CDR3 is TGTGCCATCAGTGACCCGACCCTCGGAGGGGACACTGAAGCTTTCTTT.

The chain couples TRBV2 to TRBJ2-2; the D call may be TRBD1 or TRBD2 (5 bases each). Germline CDR1 and CDR2: SNHLY and FYNNEI. Trimming took off 3 bases at V and 6 bases at J, with 8 bases between the two ends. The CDR3 contains 13 residues. The CDR3 protein is CASSELGPGELFF. In nucleotides, the CDR3 is TGTGCCAGCAGTGAGTTGGGACCCGGGGAGCTGTTTTTT.

This clone has just a few counts. V usage is TRBV19 and J usage is TRBJ1-1; 7 nucleotides line up with TRBD1. The V and J ends lost 5 bases and 6 bases, in that order; junction bases with no gene match: 6. CDR3 length: 13 amino acids. CDR1 LNHDA and CDR2 SQIVND come from the germline V gene (reference sequence). The CDR3 DNA sequence: TGTGCCAGTAGTGACAGGGTTAGGGCTGAAGCTTTCTTT. As protein: CASSDRVRAEAFF.

The chain couples TRBV7-2 to TRBJ2-1; 9 bases match TRBD1. CDR1 is SGHTA and CDR2 is FQGNSA in the germline V gene. This CDR3 comprises 17 residues. V lost 5 bases and J lost 2; bases outside the gene matches: 10. The CDR3 DNA reads as TGTGCCAGCAGCCCGGGACAGGGCCAGGGGCCCTACAATGAGCAGTTCTTC. The encoded protein is CASSPGQGQGPYNEQFF.

CDR3 region: CASVPSGGWEDEQYF. For the CDR3, the DNA is TGTGCCAGCGTCCCGTCCGGGGGCTGGGAGGACGAGCAGTACTTC. V gene TRBV7-9 combines with J gene TRBJ2-7; either TRBD1 or TRBD2 may supply D (6 bases each). The length of the CDR3 is 15 residues. V lost 8 bases and J 5 bases, leaving 22 bases between the germline ends. Germline CDR1 and CDR2: SEHNR and FQNEAQ (reference sequence).

In nucleotides, the CDR3 is TGTGCCAGCAGCTTGGGGCTAGCGGGGGTTACCGGGGAGCTGTTTTTT. It yields the protein CASSLGLAGVTGELFF. This rearrangement joins TRBV5-6 to TRBJ2-2; 10 bases match TRBD2. The CDR3 spans 16 residues. Germline V lookup: CDR1 SGHDT, CDR2 YYEEEE. J lost 5 bases, V lost 0 bases, and 4 bases had no gene match.

The gene calls are TRBV19 and TRBJ1-1; 8 bases are shared with TRBD1. V lost 5 bases, J lost 9 bases, and 11 bases stayed unmatched. Germline lookup yields CDR1 LNHDA and CDR2 SQIVND (reference sequence). There are 14 residues in the CDR3. The CDR3 sequence is CASSLPFGQGQAFF. DNA of the CDR3: TGTGCCAGTAGTCTGCCCTTCGGACAGGGACAAGCTTTCTTT.

CDR3 sequence (DNA): TGTGCCACACGAAGGGCGTGGATCGGAAACCCCAATGGCTACACCTTC. Translated: CATRRAWIGNPNGYTF. The chain couples TRBV2 to TRBJ1-2; D gene unclear. The germline CDR1 and CDR2 sequences are SNHLY and FYNNEI. V lost 10 bases and J lost 6, with 27 bases in between. This CDR3 has 16 residues. Full variable domain (missing parts from reference TRBV2 and TRBJ1-2): EPEVTQTPSHQVTQMGQEVILRCVPISNHLYFYWYRQILGQKVEFLVSFYNNEISEKSEIFDDQFSVERPDGSNFTLKIRSTKLEDSAMYFCATRRAWIGNPNGYTFGSGTRLTVV.

The chain employs TRBV15 and TRBJ2-3; 10 positions match TRBD2. The junction had 10 bases not matched to a gene; V was cut back by 4 bases and J by 6 bases. The CDR3 extends over 16 amino acids. Germline V gene sequence: CDR1 LNHNV, CDR2 YYDKDF (reference sequence). Here the CDR3 DNA reads TGTGCCACCAGCATGTCTAGCGGGGGACTGGAGGATACGCAGTATTTT. Translation: CATSMSSGGLEDTQYF.